The 26 T cell receptor beta chains listed next were all sequenced from one sample in a study of control samples from healthy donors and cancer patients. Repertoires were generated with immunoSEQ multiplex PCR, while TCRdb's copy carries only in-frame clones and drops some. The sample consists of about 140,000 clones, 75% to 95% of them appearing once. Material: blood. The source of these receptors is a man in his late teens or twenties in good health.

This sequence joins TRBV19 and TRBJ2-7; 7 nucleotides align to TRBD1. CDR1 and CDR2 (germline): LNHDA, SQIVND (reference sequence). The junction had 6 bases not matched to a gene; V was cut back by 5 bases and J by 2 bases. The CDR3 totals 14 residues. The CDR3 here is CASSLRDSTYEQYF. CDR3 nucleotide sequence: TGTGCCAGTAGTCTCCGGGACAGCACCTACGAGCAGTACTTC.

The rearrangement joins TRBV7-6 to TRBJ1-4, with a weak D call TRBD1 (6 bases). CDR1 SGHVS and CDR2 FNYEAQ come from the germline V gene. Trimming removed 2 bases from V and 5 bases from J, with 9 bases in between. The CDR3 has 14 amino acids. The CDR3 loop is CASSLRGGNEKLFF. The CDR3 bases are TGTGCCAGCAGCTTAAGGGGGGGAAATGAAAAACTGTTTTTT.

The chain uses TRBV2 and TRBJ2-1; D remains ambiguous. CDR3 length: 11 residues. Germline lookup yields CDR1 SNHLY and CDR2 FYNNEI. The ends were cut back, 7 bases at V and 4 bases at J, with 5 bases in the middle. This CDR3 reads CASKIYNEQFF. The CDR3 DNA reads TGTGCCAGCAAAATTTACAATGAGCAGTTCTTC.

This clone was seen once. The chain joins TRBV19 to TRBJ1-5, with D unresolved. The CDR3 totals 13 residues. Germline assignment: CDR1 LNHDA and CDR2 SQIVND (reference sequence). V was shortened by 7 bases and J by 3 bases, with 10 bases between the two germline ends. As DNA, the CDR3 is TGTGCCAGTAATCGGGGAATCAATCAGCCCCAGCATTTT. Amino acid sequence: CASNRGINQPQHF.

This chain uses TRBV5-8 with TRBJ2-5; D unclear. V lost 6 bases to trimming and J lost 1 base, with 13 bases between them. CDR3 size: 14 residues. CDR1 and CDR2 from the germline V gene are SGHTS and YDEGEE. CDR3 coding DNA: TGTGCCAGCAAACTTGGGAACAGCCAAGAGACCCAGTACTTC. As protein: CASKLGNSQETQYF.

A remark on this clone: The same CDR3 arises from other DNA sequences in this sample as well. The genes are TRBV29-1 and TRBJ1-2; 8 positions agree with TRBD1. V was pared by 6 bases and J by 4 bases, with 4 bases of the junction left unmatched. CDR3 length: 12 residues. The V gene's germline CDR1 is SQVTM and CDR2 ANQGSEA. This chain's CDR3 is CSVQGGSYGYTF. CDR3 in DNA: TGCAGCGTACAGGGGGGTAGCTATGGCTACACCTTC.

The chain links TRBV23-1 to TRBJ2-7; weak D call: TRBD2 (6 bases). TRBV23-1 qualifies as an ORF whose function is uncertain. Trimming stripped 3 bases from V and 5 bases from J, with 14 bases between. The CDR3 has 14 amino acids. CDR3 loop: CASSQFGGIHEQYF. The CDR3 region has the DNA TGCGCCAGCAGTCAGTTCGGAGGGATACACGAGCAGTACTTC.

The chain couples TRBV7-9 to TRBJ1-6; weak D call: TRBD1 (6 bases). The CDR3 runs to 15 residues. The ends were cut back, 2 bases at V and 7 bases at J, with 12 bases in the middle. In germline, CDR1 is SEHNR, CDR2 FQNEAQ (reference sequence). The DNA for the CDR3 is TGTGCCAGCAGCTTATTCAGGGGTGGCAATTCACCCCTCCACTTT. Translating gives CASSLFRGGNSPLHF.

This chain links TRBV29-1 with TRBJ1-1; D remains ambiguous. The CDR3 totals 13 residues. V dropped 1 base and J dropped 1 base, with 7 bases sitting between them. Germline CDR1 SQVTM, CDR2 ANQGSEA. CDR3: CSVEARTNTEAFF. DNA for the CDR3: TGCAGCGTTGAAGCCAGGACGAACACTGAAGCTTTCTTT.

The chain couples TRBV19 to TRBJ2-3; TRBD2 is a possible D gene (6 bases). There are 13 residues in the CDR3. Per germline, CDR1 LNHDA and CDR2 SQIVND (reference sequence). V lost 5 bases, J lost 4 bases, and 10 bases lay in between. The CDR3 protein is CASSWDFADTQYF. CDR3 sequence (DNA): TGTGCCAGTAGTTGGGACTTCGCAGATACGCAGTATTTT.

The rearrangement uses TRBV5-5 and TRBJ2-7; D perhaps matches TRBD1 (6 bases). The germline V and J ends were trimmed by 4 bases and 4 bases, with 12 bases remaining between them. CDR1 and CDR2 from the germline V gene are SGHKS and YYEKEE (reference sequence). The CDR3 runs to 13 residues. CDR3 loop: CASSPRTEYEQYF. The DNA of the CDR3 is TGTGCCAGCAGCCCCCGGACAGAATACGAGCAGTACTTC. Variable domain in full (rest from reference TRBV5-5 and TRBJ2-7): DAGVTQSPTHLIKTRGQQVTLRCSPISGHKSVSWYQQVLGQGPQFIFQYYEKEERGRGNFPDRFSARQFPNYSSELNVNALLLGDSALYLCASSPRTEYEQYFGPGTRLTVT.

The V gene is TRBV21-1, the J gene TRBJ1-5; the table names TRBD1, a call not compared with the DNA. TRBV21-1 is deemed a pseudogene. There are 22 residues in the CDR3. CDR3 coding DNA: TGTGCCAGCAGCAAAATTTTGGCCAGGGACCGGACAGGGGTGATTAGCAATCAGCCCCAGCATTTT. Its translation: CASSKILARDRTGVISNQPQHF.

V is TRBV5-1 and J is TRBJ2-7, with 12 bases fitting TRBD1. With 4 bases clipped from V and 5 bases from J, the junction kept 13 bases outside the gene matches. The length of the CDR3 is 17 residues. CDR1 SGHRS and CDR2 YFSETQ come from the germline V gene. The chain's CDR3 is CASSLRDPGQGAHEQYF. CDR3 nucleotide sequence: TGCGCCAGCAGCCTACGGGACCCGGGACAGGGGGCCCACGAGCAGTACTTC.

V and J are TRBV24-1 and TRBJ1-5; 8 bases are shared with TRBD1. There are 19 residues in the CDR3. CDR1 and CDR2 from the germline V gene are KGHDR and SFDVKD. V shed 3 bases, J shed 1 base, and the junction held 13 bases outside the gene matches. The CDR3 loop reads CATSDGGQERRGSNQPQHF. DNA of the CDR3: TGTGCCACCAGTGATGGGGGACAGGAAAGGAGAGGGAGCAATCAGCCCCAGCATTTT.

The chain joins TRBV18 to TRBJ2-7; the D is unclear. This CDR3 region has 13 residues. Trimming removed 0 bases from V and 3 bases from J, with 6 bases in between. The germline V gene encodes CDR1 KGHSH and CDR2 LQKENI. CDR3 protein: CASSPPINYEQYF. The CDR3 DNA reads TGTGCCAGCTCACCACCGATTAACTACGAGCAGTACTTC.

The V and J genes are TRBV11-1 and TRBJ1-5; 7 bases match TRBD1. The CDR3 consists of 15 residues. Germline CDR1 SGHAT, CDR2 FQDESV (reference sequence). The V segment lost 5 bases and the J segment 2 bases; nucleotides outside the gene matches: 6. CDR3 in DNA: TGTGCCAGCAGCCTAACCGGACAGGGCAATCAGCCCCAGCATTTT. It is translated as CASSLTGQGNQPQHF. Using reference TRBV11-1 and TRBJ1-5 for the parts outside the CDR3, the full variable domain is EAEVAQSPRYKITEKSQAVAFWCDPISGHATLYWYRQILGQGPELLVQFQDESVVDDSQLPKDRFSAERLKGVDSTLKIQPAELGDSAMYLCASSLTGQGNQPQHFGDGTRLSIL.

This sequence joins TRBV5-1 and TRBJ1-2; D remains unclear. From germline, CDR1 is SGHRS and CDR2 YFSETQ. There are 13 residues in the CDR3. The V end was cut by 1 base, the J end by 1 base, with 5 bases between. CDR3 DNA sequence: TGCGCCAGCAGCTTGTATGGTAACTATGGCTACACCTTC. As protein: CASSLYGNYGYTF.

The V call is TRBV3-1 (or the pseudogene TRBV3-2), the J call TRBJ1-3, with TRBD1 as a possible D gene (6 bases). V shed 4 bases and J shed 8 bases, with 21 bases lying between them. CDR3 length: 16 amino acids. Looked up from germline, CDR1 is LGHDT and CDR2 is YNNKEL (reference sequence). CDR3 protein: CASSRRQDLLWDTIYF. For the CDR3, the DNA is TGTGCCAGCAGCCGCAGACAGGACCTACTTTGGGACACCATATATTTT.

V is TRBV27 and J is TRBJ1-3; D is unresolved. The CDR3 length is 14 residues. The germline CDR1 and CDR2 sequences are MNHEY and SMNVEV (reference sequence). Trimming removed 5 bases at V and 0 bases at J, with 8 bases between. CDR3 sequence: CASSTALSGNTIYF. The CDR3 DNA sequence: TGTGCCAGCAGTACAGCACTCTCTGGAAACACCATATATTTT.

J is TRBJ2-1 and V is TRBV7-9; perhaps TRBD2 as D (6 bases). Trimming cost V 5 bases and J 0 bases, with 14 bases left between them. The length of the CDR3 is 16 residues. Germline values: CDR1 SEHNR, CDR2 FQNEAQ (reference sequence). The CDR3 reads CASSPPHGSSYNEQFF. The DNA for the CDR3 is TGTGCCAGCAGCCCCCCCCACGGGAGCTCCTACAATGAGCAGTTCTTC.

J is TRBJ1-4 and V is TRBV7-9; a possible D gene is TRBD1 (6 bases). The CDR3 is made up of 15 amino acids. Trimming took off 6 bases at V and 0 bases at J, with 11 bases between the two ends. Germline V gene data show CDR1 as SEHNR and CDR2 as FQNEAQ (reference sequence). The CDR3 protein is CASSFRQATNEKLFF. The DNA for the CDR3 is TGTGCCAGCAGTTTCCGACAGGCAACTAATGAAAAACTGTTTTTT. The full variable domain, in which reference TRBV7-9 and TRBJ1-4 provide the parts outside the CDR3, is DTGVSQNPRHKITKRGQNVTFRCDPISEHNRLYWYRQTLGQGPEFLTYFQNEAQLEKSRLLSDRFSAERPKGSFSTLEIQRTEQGDSAMYLCASSFRQATNEKLFFGSGTQLSVL.

The chain combines TRBV30 with TRBJ1-1, with TRBD1 as a possible D gene (5 bases). Germline V gene lookup returns CDR1 GTSNPN and CDR2 SVGIG (reference sequence). V lost 3 bases and J lost 1, with 12 bases in between. This CDR3 contains 14 residues. CDR3 in amino acids: CAWRRGTGNTEAFF. CDR3 DNA: TGTGCCTGGAGGAGGGGCACAGGGAACACTGAAGCTTTCTTT.

The V call is TRBV7-2, the J call TRBJ2-7; 12 bases fit TRBD1. The CDR3 covers 14 residues. Germline CDR1 SGHTA, CDR2 FQGNSA. Trimming took 8 bases from V and 5 from J; bases not matched to a gene: 7. The CDR3 loop reads CASGEGTGGDEQYF. The CDR3 DNA is TGTGCCAGCGGGGAGGGGACAGGGGGCGACGAGCAGTACTTC.

This clone was counted only a few times. The chain couples TRBV18 to TRBJ2-7; D is uncertain. This CDR3 comprises 14 residues. Germline values: CDR1 KGHSH, CDR2 LQKENI. Trimming removed 5 bases from V and 2 bases from J, with 13 bases in between. CDR3 coding DNA: TGTGCCAGCTCAGATCGGTCGCAGGCCTACGAGCAGTACTTC. Its translation: CASSDRSQAYEQYF.

The CDR3 nucleotides read TGTGCCAGCAGCTTAGGGTTTACAGGGATACGAAACACCATATATTTT. As protein: CASSLGFTGIRNTIYF. The chain has TRBV13 and TRBJ1-3; maybe TRBD1 (6 bases). CDR3 size: 16 residues. CDR1 PRHDT and CDR2 FYEKMQ come from the germline V gene (reference sequence). Trimming stripped 0 bases from V and 5 bases from J, with 14 bases between.

The chain employs TRBV6-5 and TRBJ2-2; D possibly corresponds to TRBD1 (6 bases). The CDR3 totals 13 residues. CDR1 MNHEY and CDR2 SVGAGI come from the germline V gene. V was shortened by 6 bases and J by 4 bases, with 9 bases between the two germline ends. The DNA of the CDR3 is TGTGCCAGCAGCGCAGGGGTCACCGGGGAGCTGTTTTTT. Its protein product is CASSAGVTGELFF.